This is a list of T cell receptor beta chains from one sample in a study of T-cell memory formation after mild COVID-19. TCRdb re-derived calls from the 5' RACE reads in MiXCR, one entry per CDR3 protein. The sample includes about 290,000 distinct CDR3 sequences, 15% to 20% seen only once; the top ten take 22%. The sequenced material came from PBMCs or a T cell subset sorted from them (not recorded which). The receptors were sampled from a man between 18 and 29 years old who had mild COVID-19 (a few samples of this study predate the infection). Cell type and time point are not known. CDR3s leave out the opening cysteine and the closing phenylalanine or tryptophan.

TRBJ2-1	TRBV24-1	ATSETGGSYNEQF
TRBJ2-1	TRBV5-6	ASSLVGGDSYNEQF
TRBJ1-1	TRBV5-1	ASSAGNGDTEAF
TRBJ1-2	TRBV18	ASSRQSGQGRDGYT
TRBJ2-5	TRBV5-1	ASTDRGMETQY
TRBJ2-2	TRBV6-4	ASSDSGDNGELF
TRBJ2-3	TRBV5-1	ASSYLPEGAGSTDTQY
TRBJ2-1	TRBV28	ASSSLPGRDNEQF
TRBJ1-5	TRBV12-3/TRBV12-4	ASSYGLTYSNQPQH
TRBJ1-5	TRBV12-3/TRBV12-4	ASSLTGFGNQPQH